These T cell receptor beta chains were read from a single sample in a study of neurological immune-mediated disorders. TCRdb ran MiXCR on the 5' RACE reads and lists one entry per CDR3 protein. The sample records 25,000 to 30,000 distinct CDR3 sequences, around 17% being singletons. The specimen sequenced was CD4+ T cells from blood. Every receptor here comes from a female donor with HTLV-1-associated myelopathy (HAM/TSP). Each CDR3 is given without its conserved first and last residue.

v_call cdr3_aa
TRBV7-9 ASSLARGLAEEWDNEQF
TRBV4-2 ASSQDFRGQNEKLF
TRBV20-1 SARTRGSDYNEQF
TRBV6-5 ASSYSAGTSNYGYT
TRBV20-1 SARGAGGSGNTIY
TRBV9 ASNNGISYNSPLH
TRBV20-1 SAREPIREKLF
TRBV29-1 SVEVDGYT
TRBV6-5 ASSHRAVSYEQY
TRBV3-1 ASSQGQVSGELF
TRBV3-1 ASTTPWSSSRGSGNSPLH
TRBV5-1 ASSLGTAFRGDEKLF
TRBV2 ASTTDREETQY
TRBV5-1 ASSLYDEQF
TRBV4-3 ASSQDRGRGADTQY
TRBV2 DSGRRGFGGVLDTQY
TRBV24-1 ATSEQAPGLETQY
TRBV20-1 SAVTGPEAF
TRBV20-1 SARDGGTYRTDTQY
TRBV30 AWRKNTEAF
TRBV18 ASSPGQDYNEQF
TRBV6-5 ASSYSLGGGYEQY
TRBV5-1 ASSLYLGATQETQY
TRBV10-3 AIQRQLRGEAF